The 17 T cell receptor beta chains listed next were all sequenced from one sample in a study of cytomegalovirus exposure and HLA in healthy donors. PCR involved 60 Vbeta and 13 Jbeta primers. TCRdb keeps only in-frame clones here, not all; method: immunoSEQ multiplex PCR. Here the sample spans about 82,000 clones, over 70% being singletons. The sample comprised PBMCs. These receptors came from a man aged 30-40 years in good health and CMV-seropositive.

The chain couples TRBV4-3 to TRBJ2-5; D perhaps matches TRBD2 (5 bases). This CDR3 spans 13 amino acids. V was clipped by 0 bases and J by 5 bases, with 7 bases between them. The germline V gene has CDR1 LGHNA and CDR2 YSLEER. The CDR3 DNA is TGCGCCAGCAGCCAAGATCGCGGGGAGACCCAGTACTTC. This encodes CASSQDRGETQYF.

The V gene is TRBV6-6, the J gene TRBJ2-5; the match to TRBD1 covers 7 bases. Germline CDR1 reads MNHNY; CDR2 reads SVGAGI (reference sequence). Trimming took 2 bases from V and 3 from J; bases not matched to a gene: 6. This CDR3 has 15 amino acids. This chain's CDR3 is CASSYQGGREETQYF. The CDR3 nucleotides read TGTGCCAGCAGTTACCAAGGGGGCCGGGAAGAGACCCAGTACTTC.

The V gene is TRBV7-2, the J gene TRBJ1-5, with D tentatively TRBD1 (5 bases). The CDR3 covers 15 residues. V gave up 4 bases and J gave up 4 bases, with 14 bases separating them. Germline V CDR1 and CDR2: SGHTA, FQGNSA. The CDR3 region is CASSSTGGTNQPQHF. The DNA for the CDR3 is TGTGCCAGCAGCTCCACGGGGGGAACTAATCAGCCCCAGCATTTT.

V is TRBV6-4 and J is TRBJ2-1, with D possibly being TRBD2 (6 bases). With 5 bases removed from V and 1 base from J, the gap between germline ends came to 15 bases. Looked up from germline, CDR1 is MRHNA and CDR2 is SNTAGT. This CDR3 contains 16 residues. In DNA, the CDR3 is TGTGCCAGCAGTCCAACGGGAGATGGGTCCTACAATGAGCAGTTCTTC. This encodes CASSPTGDGSYNEQFF.

V gene TRBV6-5 combines with J gene TRBJ2-3; tentative D call: TRBD2 (6 bases). Between the trimmed V and J ends, which lost 1 base and 6 bases, there was a span of 14 bases. CDR3 size: 15 residues. Germline CDR1 and CDR2: MNHEY and SVGAGI. CDR3 DNA sequence: TGTGCCAGCAGTTACTACGGGAGAGGTGAGGATACGCAGTATTTT. This sequence encodes CASSYYGRGEDTQYF.

J is TRBJ2-6 and V is TRBV5-1; maybe TRBD1 (6 bases). V shed 0 bases and J shed 0 bases, with 16 bases lying between them. The length of the CDR3 is 19 residues. Looked up from germline, CDR1 is SGHRS and CDR2 is YFSETQ. This CDR3 is CASSLGLLGHNSGANVLTF. The CDR3 region has the DNA TGCGCCAGCAGCTTGGGACTTCTGGGACATAACTCTGGGGCCAACGTCCTGACTTTC.

The V and J genes are TRBV7-2 and TRBJ1-3; D is uncertain. Trimming shortened V by 6 bases and J by 5 bases, and 8 bases separated the two germline ends. This CDR3 region has 12 residues. CDR1 is SGHTA, CDR2 FQGNSA, per germline. CDR3 DNA sequence: TGTGCCAGCAGTTTCGACAGAAACACCATATATTTT. Protein: CASSFDRNTIYF. Combining the CDR3 with reference TRBV7-2 and TRBJ1-3 gives the whole variable domain GAGVSQSPSNKVTEKGKDVELRCDPISGHTALYWYRQSLGQGLEFLIYFQGNSAPDKSGLPSDRFSAERTGGSVSTLTIQRTQQEDSAVYLCASSFDRNTIYFGEGSWLTVV.

The chain couples TRBV30 to TRBJ2-7; 12 bases map to TRBD2. Per the germline V gene, CDR1 is GTSNPN and CDR2 is SVGIG (reference sequence). This CDR3 comprises 17 residues. Trimming cost V 2 bases and J 8 bases; bases outside gene matches: 16. Here the CDR3 DNA reads TGTGCCTGGAGTCGGAAGGGGGGGCTAGCGGGAGGGCCACAGCAGTACTTC. As protein: CAWSRKGGLAGGPQQYF.

This clone was seen more than once but under ten times. The genes are TRBV6-1 and TRBJ2-1, with D perhaps TRBD1 (6 bases). The CDR3 runs to 14 residues. V lost 3 bases, J lost 3 bases, and 9 bases lay in between. Germline-derived CDR1 and CDR2 are MNHNS and SASEGT. CDR3 sequence: CASSDRGNYNEQFF. The DNA of the CDR3 is TGTGCCAGCAGTGACAGGGGCAACTACAATGAGCAGTTCTTC.

The chain couples TRBV9 to TRBJ2-7; TRBD2 agrees at 10 bases. CDR3 length: 15 residues. Per the germline V gene, CDR1 is SGDLS and CDR2 is YYNGEE. Trimming removed 7 bases from V and 1 base from J; junction bases left unmatched: 8. The CDR3 DNA is TGTGCCAGCGCTTCTAGCGGGGGTTTTTCCTACGAGCAGTACTTC. It translates to CASASSGGFSYEQYF.

The V call is TRBV19, the J call TRBJ2-6; D is unresolved. This CDR3 is 13 amino acids long. Germline lookup yields CDR1 LNHDA and CDR2 SQIVND (reference sequence). V lost 7 bases to trimming and J lost 0 bases, with 4 bases between them. CDR3 sequence (DNA): TGTGCCAGTACCTCCTCTGGGGCCAACGTCCTGACTTTC. Translation: CASTSSGANVLTF.

In DNA, the CDR3 is TGTGCCAGCAGCGGCAGTAGCGGGGGGGCAGAGACCCAGTACTTC. Amino acids: CASSGSSGGAETQYF. V is TRBV5-4 and J is TRBJ2-5; 11 bases map to TRBD2. The CDR3 spans 15 residues. Per the germline V gene, CDR1 is SGHNT and CDR2 is YYREEE (reference sequence). V trimming: 4 bases; J trimming: 4 bases; junction bases outside the gene matches: 6.

The gene calls are TRBV6-5 and TRBJ2-1; the D gene is possibly TRBD2 (6 bases). V was clipped by 6 bases and J by 13 bases, with 16 bases between them. Germline CDR1 and CDR2: MNHEY and SVGAGI. The CDR3 has 12 residues. The CDR3 reads CASSSRDFFQFF. The CDR3 region has the DNA TGTGCCAGCAGCTCGAGGGACTTTTTCCAGTTCTTC.

This clone has more than one count but fewer than ten. V usage is TRBV2 and J usage is TRBJ2-7, with 7 bases aligning to TRBD2. Trimming took 6 bases from V and 3 from J; bases not matched to a gene: 5. The CDR3 runs to 13 residues. Germline-derived CDR1 and CDR2 are SNHLY and FYNNEI. The CDR3 region is CASRAGVSYEQYF. The CDR3 nucleotides are TGTGCCAGCAGGGCGGGGGTAAGCTACGAGCAGTACTTC.

This chain connects TRBV27 to TRBJ2-1, with 7 bases lining up with TRBD2. Germline V gene sequence: CDR1 MNHEY, CDR2 SMNVEV (reference sequence). The CDR3 contains 14 residues. The junction had 11 bases not matched to a gene; V was cut back by 6 bases and J by 9 bases. The CDR3 is CASRAGPLRSEQFF. As DNA, the CDR3 is TGTGCCAGCAGAGCGGGACCCCTTAGGAGTGAGCAGTTCTTC.

This chain joins TRBV7-2 and TRBJ2-3; no clear D. V dropped 3 bases and J dropped 1 base, with 5 bases sitting between them. This CDR3 region has 13 residues. CDR1 is SGHTA and CDR2 is FQGNSA in the germline V gene. This chain's CDR3 is CASSLLGTDTQYF. The DNA of the CDR3 is TGTGCCAGCAGCTTGCTAGGCACAGATACGCAGTATTTT.

CDR3 protein: CASSLGDSARNQPQHF. The CDR3 DNA reads TGCGCCAGCAGCTTGGGGGACAGCGCACGGAACCAGCCCCAGCATTTT. The V call is TRBV5-1, the J call TRBJ1-5; 7 bases line up with TRBD1. Trimming took 0 bases from V and 7 from J; bases not matched to a gene: 10. CDR3 size: 16 residues. From germline, CDR1 is SGHRS and CDR2 YFSETQ.